This record covers a single T cell receptor (beta chain). Its cognate antigen has yet to be identified. It has no much larger one-base neighbor in the sample; base qualities were not kept. These data originate in a study of cytomegalovirus exposure and HLA in healthy donors (dated by TCRdb to the late 2010s). As for the study more broadly: In an earlier analysis of some 610 of the donors, 250 to 350 Gb of sequence data and 100 million or so unique TCR beta sequences from 150 million to 200 million T cells were reported. The number of donors typed differed by locus, with roughly 620-640 for A, B, C, DRB1 and DQB1, roughly 520 for DQA1, 600 to 610 for DPA1, and some 450 for DPB1. The study combined high-throughput TCR immunosequencing, statistical association of individual TCRs with disease status, and machine learning to predict cytomegalovirus infection status. The study was designed to test whether signatures of past pathogen exposure could be identified by cataloging public T cell receptors. Across under 500 genotyped donors of the cohort, an average of roughly 230,000 unique TCR beta nucleotide sequences per donor were sequenced, and approximately 17% of those sequences were non-productive. In addition to the first cohort of about 650 subjects, a separate validation cohort of approximately 110 different subjects was used. Among the roughly 390 genotyped donors, about 85% belonged to the genetic ancestry cluster associated with self-reported Caucasian donors. A later analysis re-analyzed previously published TCR beta repertoires from several hundred donors and added high-resolution HLA genotyping to study TCR occurrence patterns. Rather than using new phenotypic data, the later analysis identified candidate immune exposures from TCR beta sequences and from how often those sequences occurred across donors. Roughly 300 gigabases of sequencing data and around 87 million unique TCR sequences were included in an early release covering 550 to 650 HLA-typed donors. In a later genetic analysis, genome-wide SNP genotypes for 398 of the 666 donors were used, and that subset was treated as a discovery cohort. Both class I and class II loci were covered by HLA typing, at four-digit resolution. Every repertoire in the discovery cohort had been generated on one and the same sequencing platform. Because of strong linkage in the cohort, a handful of DR-DQ haplotypes were treated as single units for association and clustering. In an earlier analysis of 587 of the donors, high-throughput TCR beta sequencing was used to judge whether each TCR beta V gene segment behaved as functional or pseudogenic. Donor age, sex, ethnicity and CMV serostatus were compiled together with the repertoire data. The study used immunosequencing to profile the T cell repertoires of approximately 630 subjects and linked those repertoires to cytomegalovirus serostatus.

The CDR3 numbers 15 residues from cysteine through phenylalanine. Only the CDR3 region is kept as DNA, spanning 45 bases read in frame from base 1. V ends up 5 bases short and J 4 bases short, with an unmatched junction base count of 8. The germline V gene sets CDR1 to MNHEY and CDR2 to SVGAGI. The method was the immunoSEQ multiplex PCR assay. For the multiplex PCR, a mixture combining 60 forward primers for TCR Vbeta segments and 13 reverse primers for TCR Jbeta segments was used. A multiplex PCR assay on genomic DNA amplified the CDR3 region of rearranged TCR beta genes. Amplified TCR beta libraries were sequenced as 87-base-pair reads on the Illumina HiSeq System. On the authors' methods: In a later analysis, some 80 million unique TCR beta chains were counted across the roughly 700 repertoires, and approximately 11 million of these chains were shared by at least two donors. A nearest-neighbor algorithm error-corrected the raw reads and collapsed the reads into unique sequences, merging closely related sequences to remove PCR and sequencing errors. CDR3 sequences were aligned to IMGT reference sequences to assign V, D and J gene segments. For a sequence to be retained, a match of at least six nucleotides to both a V gene segment and a J gene segment was required. Rearrangements were classified as productive when the CDR3 lacked stop codons and remained in frame with V and J, and all other rearrangements were classified as non-productive. Following IMGT convention, CDR3 was defined as the stretch from the second conserved V-encoded cysteine up to the conserved J-encoded phenylalanine. Sequences without an unambiguous match to a single V gene segment were excluded from the earlier analysis of about 630 of the donors. An earlier analysis of almost 600 of the donors classified V segments as functional when productive rearrangements were above 56.7% and as segregating when the standard deviation between donors was above 5%. A statistical classification framework was developed to diagnose cytomegalovirus status using the catalog of TCR beta chain sequences. In a later analysis, V and J genes were assigned by comparing TCR nucleotide sequences against IMGT/GENE-DB human TR gene sequences. The TCRdist pipeline was used in a later analysis to assign CDR3 sequences and most-parsimonious VDJ recombination scenarios. A later analysis defined each TCR beta chain by its CDR3 amino acid sequence plus V-gene family, and excluded reads lacking a unique V-gene family. In a later analysis, approximately 640 highly shared, low-generation-probability nucleotide sequences were removed to address suspected cross-contamination and a sequencing artifact. In a later analysis, a clonal expansion index was calculated for each public chain from normalized within-repertoire ranks of inferred template counts. In a later analysis, generation probabilities were computed using a VDJ recombination model fitted to out-of-frame rearrangements, and the results were checked against IGoR. A later analysis scored TCR-TCR, TCR-HLA and TCR-CMV co-occurrence with hypergeometric tests, applying a repertoire-size bias correction to TCR pairs. In a later analysis, false discovery rates were estimated by permuting HLA or CMV assignments 20 times. In a later analysis, co-occurring TCRs were grouped using DBSCAN, and TCRdist sequence similarity was added for clustering within HLA-allele-positive subsets. Repertoires with fewer than 30,000 or more than 120,000 public chains, plus five repertoires with anomalous nucleotide sharing, were excluded from co-occurrence clustering. TCRdb obtained this table from immuneACCESS and retained in-frame rearrangements with V and J assigned. These tables miss some clones; where compared with another copy, unresolved V genes account for less than half of the shortfall, and the remainder is unexplained. V and J calls and clone size come straight from that table; D and trimming were deduced from the DNA. In all, the sample holds 90,000 to 130,000 clones, and roughly four fifths of those were seen once. The leading ten clones occupy roughly 1.2% of the sample.

The cohort comprised some 700 healthy bone marrow donors. Cohort members were all nominally healthy when sampled, although unrecorded immune exposures were likely present. The donor was CMV seronegative and was included in the group of approximately 350 seronegative cohort members. A peripheral blood sample was collected from each donor, and TCR beta sequencing was performed on peripheral blood mononuclear cells. The Qiagen DNeasy Blood Extraction Kit was used to extract genomic DNA from the blood cell samples. What the study reported, not specific to this receptor: In both the original and validation cohorts, the classifier was reported to diagnose cytomegalovirus status with high specificity and sensitivity. Because counts were too low, under 20 rarely observed V segments, including chromosome 9 orphons, were left out of the earlier analysis of several hundred of the donors. Linkage disequilibrium might explain the correlated functional status among segregating V segments, but an unknown experimental factor could not be excluded. Broadly in line with IMGT annotations, most TCR beta V segments showed up in productive rearrangements about 87% or about 30% of the time in an earlier analysis of under 700 of the donors. Several of the top co-occurrence clusters appeared to be linked to parvovirus B19, influenza, CMV and Epstein-Barr virus, according to a later analysis. While some public TCRs were present in many individuals, most TCR sequences turned up only very rarely across donors. In a later analysis, HLA-associated TCR beta chains showed more clonal expansion and lower generation probabilities than non-associated chains that were equally common. Immune exposure information for the cohort was limited to CMV serostatus. Because HLA typing was unavailable for some donors at each locus, only the typed subset was used in association tests. Presence/absence analyses assumed roughly uniform sequencing depth across donors, an assumption that may not hold. A later analysis associated 16,951 TCR beta sequences with specific HLA alleles at a false discovery rate of 0.05. A cluster of highly shared sequence variants was judged likely to be a technical artifact of the sequencing pipeline. In the study, about 150 TCR beta chains were listed as associated with cytomegalovirus. A later genetic analysis associated a missense DCLRE1C variant with V-gene and J-gene trimming of TCR beta chains, and an independent cohort replicated the association. Some IMGT-functional V segments, including TRBV6-2 and TRBV6-3, could not be distinguished by the 87-base-pair reads and were therefore excluded. Strong co-occurrence of HLA alleles, especially DR and DQ, made assigning TCR associations to individual alleles difficult. In a later analysis, TCR association rates were found to vary across HLA loci, with the most associated TCRs seen for DRB1 alleles and the fewest for HLA-C alleles. In a later analysis, most CMV-associated TCR beta chains were found to appear HLA-restricted, with HLA associations seemingly driven largely by CMV exposure. In this cohort, only TCR beta chains were sequenced, and detectable features were limited by the absence of alpha or paired-chain data. A further reported finding was that TCR beta sequences accurately predicted the HLA-A and HLA-B alleles for most subjects in the first cohort. Three of the identified cytomegalovirus-associated TCR beta chains were confirmed in vitro to be specific for cytomegalovirus antigens. The authors suggested that the approach could potentially be extended to other disease states and immunological phenotypes. A later genetic analysis reported fewer N-insertions in productive TCRs among donors in an Asian-associated ancestry cluster than the roughly 720-donor mean.

The sequence came from a woman younger than 45 in good health and CMV-seronegative. The specimen was PBMCs. Recombination connected TRBV6-5 to TRBJ2-1, and 7 bases in between align with TRBD1. The DNA is TGTGCCAGCAGTCACCGGGACAGTATATACAATGAGCAGTTCTTC. Its translation reads: CASSHRDSIYNEQFF.